This TCR beta chain was recovered during a study of cytomegalovirus exposure and HLA in healthy donors. Study background: Among about 179 million T cells, an earlier analysis found 117 million unique TCR beta sequences.

CDR3 length: 13 amino acids. V was cut by 5 bases and J by 5 bases, with 12 bases left in between. Germline V gene lookup returns CDR1 SGHTA and CDR2 FQGTGA. PCR employed 60 Vbeta and 13 Jbeta primers. This table comes from immunoSEQ multiplex PCR, and its TCRdb copy is limited to in-frame clones, with some not included. The sample shows approximately 40,000 clones, about 66% of them seen only once. Sequenced material: PBMCs. This clonotype originated in a man aged 45-65 years in good health and CMV-seropositive. This sequence joins TRBV7-3 and TRBJ1-1; unclear D gene. As DNA, the CDR3 is TGTGCCAGCAGCGCCCAGAGGGATACTGAAGCTTTCTTT. Protein sequence: CASSAQRDTEAFF.